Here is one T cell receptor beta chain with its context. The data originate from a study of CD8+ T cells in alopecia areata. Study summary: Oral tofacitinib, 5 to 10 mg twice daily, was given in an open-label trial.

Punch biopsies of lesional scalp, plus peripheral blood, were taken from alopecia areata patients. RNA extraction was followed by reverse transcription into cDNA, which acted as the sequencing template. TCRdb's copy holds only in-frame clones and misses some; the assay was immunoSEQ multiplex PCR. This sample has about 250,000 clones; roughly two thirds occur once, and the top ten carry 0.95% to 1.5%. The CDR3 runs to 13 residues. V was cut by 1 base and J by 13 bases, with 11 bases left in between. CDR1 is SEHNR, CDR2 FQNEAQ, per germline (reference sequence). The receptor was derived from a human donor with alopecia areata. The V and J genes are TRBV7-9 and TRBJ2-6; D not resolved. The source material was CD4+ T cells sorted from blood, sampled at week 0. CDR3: CASSLEGRRVLTF. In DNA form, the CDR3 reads TGTGCCAGCAGCTTAGAGGGTAGGCGAGTCCTGACTTTC.